The entry below describes one TCR beta chain. The target antigen is unknown. As to time point: patch test 2, 6 weeks after DPC sensitization. Treatment noted: therapeutic diphenylcyclopropenone sensitization with weekly scalp DPC. The data are from a study of human T cells and chemical hapten exposure. Looking at the study overall: Small volume differences among pooled libraries mainly caused per-sample TCR yield variation.

The study's library attached unique molecular identifiers to single cDNA molecules. In TCRdb, the RACE reads were re-called with MiXCR into one record per CDR3 protein. Altogether 80,000 to 95,000 distinct CDR3 sequences are present, 9.5% to 11% being singletons, with the ten largest covering over 2%. CDR1 is SEHNR and CDR2 is FQNEAQ in the germline V gene (reference sequence). CDR3 length: 14 amino acids. Trimming took 2 bases from V and 5 from J, leaving 12 bases between them. General study results and limits: Among expanded TCRs, significantly more large CDR3 similarity clusters formed than among controls. Having alopecia, donors may respond immunologically unlike healthy people.

The material was whole blood, obtained in connection with sensitization to the hapten diphenylcyclopropenone (DPC). The V and J genes are TRBV7-9 and TRBJ2-5; D is possibly TRBD1 or TRBD2 (5 bases each). This TCR derives from a man aged 35 to 55 with alopecia areata. Some clones in this sample may be carry-over from other donors' samples. In DNA, the CDR3 is TGTGCCAGCAGCTTAACATTAGGGACGGAGACCCAGTACTTC. It yields the protein CASSLTLGTETQYF.